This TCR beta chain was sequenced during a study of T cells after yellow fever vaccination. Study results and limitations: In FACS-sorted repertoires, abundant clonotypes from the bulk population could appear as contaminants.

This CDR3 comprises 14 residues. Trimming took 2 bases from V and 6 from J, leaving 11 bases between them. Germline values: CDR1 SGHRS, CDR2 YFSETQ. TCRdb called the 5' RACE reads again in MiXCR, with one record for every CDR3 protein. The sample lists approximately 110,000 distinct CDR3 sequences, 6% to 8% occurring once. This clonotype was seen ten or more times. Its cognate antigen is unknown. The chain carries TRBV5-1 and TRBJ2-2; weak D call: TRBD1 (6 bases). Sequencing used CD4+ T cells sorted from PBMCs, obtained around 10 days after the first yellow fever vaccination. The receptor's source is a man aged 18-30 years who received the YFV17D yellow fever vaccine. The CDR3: CASSFQQGSGELFF. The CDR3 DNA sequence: TGCGCCAGCAGCTTCCAACAGGGTTCCGGGGAGCTGTTTTTT.